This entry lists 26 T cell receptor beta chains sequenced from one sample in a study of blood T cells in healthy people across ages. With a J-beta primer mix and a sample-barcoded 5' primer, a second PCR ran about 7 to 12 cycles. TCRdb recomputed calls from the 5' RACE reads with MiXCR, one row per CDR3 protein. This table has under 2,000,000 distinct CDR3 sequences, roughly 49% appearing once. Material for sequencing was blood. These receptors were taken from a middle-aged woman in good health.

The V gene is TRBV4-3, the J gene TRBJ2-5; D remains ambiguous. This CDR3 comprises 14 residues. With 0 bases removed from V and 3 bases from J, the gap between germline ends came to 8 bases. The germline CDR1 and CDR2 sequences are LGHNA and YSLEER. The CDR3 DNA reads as TGCGCCAGCAGCCAAGATCTTACAGAAGAGACCCAGTACTTC. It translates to CASSQDLTEETQYF.

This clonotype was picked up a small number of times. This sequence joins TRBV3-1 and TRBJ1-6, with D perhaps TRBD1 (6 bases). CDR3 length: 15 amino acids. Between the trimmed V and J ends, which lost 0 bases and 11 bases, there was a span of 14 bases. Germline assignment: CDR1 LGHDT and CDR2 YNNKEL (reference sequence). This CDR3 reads CASSQEVQGIAPLHF. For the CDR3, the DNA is TGTGCCAGCAGCCAAGAGGTACAGGGCATCGCACCCCTCCACTTT. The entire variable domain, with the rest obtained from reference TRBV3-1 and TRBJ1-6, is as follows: DTAVSQTPKYLVTQMGNDKSIKCEQNLGHDTMYWYKQDSKKFLKIMFSYNNKELIINETVPNRFSPKSPDKAHLNLHINSLELGDSAVYFCASSQEVQGIAPLHFGNGTRLTVT.

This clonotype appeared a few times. DNA of the CDR3: TGTGCCAGCAGTGTAAGATGGGACAGTCGCACAGATACGCAGTATTTT. This translates into CASSVRWDSRTDTQYF. This chain joins TRBV27 and TRBJ2-3; 7 bases match TRBD1. The CDR3 contains 16 residues. Germline CDR1 is MNHEY and CDR2 is SMNVEV (reference sequence). V trimming: 5 bases; J trimming: 1 base; junction bases outside the gene matches: 9.

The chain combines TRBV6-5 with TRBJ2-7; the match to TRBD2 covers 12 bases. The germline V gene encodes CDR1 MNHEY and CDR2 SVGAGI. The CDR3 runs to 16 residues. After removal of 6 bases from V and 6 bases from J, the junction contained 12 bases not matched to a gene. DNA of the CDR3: TGTGCCAGCAGCCGCGTACTAGCGGGGGGAAGGGGCGAGCAGTACTTC. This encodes CASSRVLAGGRGEQYF.

For the CDR3, the DNA is TGTGCCAGCAGTTATCCGGGACAGCTGAACACTGAAGCTTTCTTT. Protein: CASSYPGQLNTEAFF. The chain employs TRBV2 and TRBJ1-1; 7 nucleotides align to TRBD1. CDR1 and CDR2 (germline): SNHLY, FYNNEI. Trimming took 5 bases from V and 0 from J; bases not matched to a gene: 6. The CDR3 covers 15 residues.

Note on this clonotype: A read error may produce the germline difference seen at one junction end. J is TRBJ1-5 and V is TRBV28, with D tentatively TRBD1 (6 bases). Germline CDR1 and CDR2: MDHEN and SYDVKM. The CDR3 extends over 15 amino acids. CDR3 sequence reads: CASSPLDRYNQTQHF. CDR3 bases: TGTGCCAGCAGTCCCCTTGACAGGTACAATCAGACCCAGCATTTT.

The CDR3 sequence is CASSLTTASANYGYTF. The CDR3 coding sequence is TGTGCCAGCAGCTTGACGACAGCTTCAGCTAACTATGGCTACACCTTC. The chain employs TRBV13 and TRBJ1-2, with D tentatively TRBD1 (5 bases). The germline V and J ends were trimmed by 3 bases and 0 bases, with 14 bases remaining between them. The CDR3 sequence is 16 residues long. Germline V CDR1 and CDR2: PRHDT, FYEKMQ (reference sequence).

The CDR3 here is CASSQEVAGESYGYTF. The CDR3 region has the DNA TGTGCCAGCAGCCAAGAAGTTGCCGGGGAATCCTATGGCTACACCTTC. The chain carries TRBV4-2 and TRBJ1-2; D is ambiguous. Germline CDR1 and CDR2: LGHNA and YNFKEQ. CDR3 length equals 16 residues. The V end was cut by 0 bases, the J end by 4 bases, with 15 bases between.

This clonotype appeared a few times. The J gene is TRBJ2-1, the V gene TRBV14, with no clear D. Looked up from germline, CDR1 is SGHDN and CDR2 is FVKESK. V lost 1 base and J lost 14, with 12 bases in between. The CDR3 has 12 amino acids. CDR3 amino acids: CASSQGPLREFF. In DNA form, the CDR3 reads TGTGCCAGCAGCCAAGGGCCCTTACGTGAGTTCTTC. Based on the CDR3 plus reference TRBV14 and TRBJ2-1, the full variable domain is EAGVTQFPSHSVIEKGQTVTLRCDPISGHDNLYWYRRVMGKEIKFLLHFVKESKQDESGMPNNRFLAERTGGTYSTLKVQPAELEDSGVYFCASSQGPLREFFGPGTRLTVL.

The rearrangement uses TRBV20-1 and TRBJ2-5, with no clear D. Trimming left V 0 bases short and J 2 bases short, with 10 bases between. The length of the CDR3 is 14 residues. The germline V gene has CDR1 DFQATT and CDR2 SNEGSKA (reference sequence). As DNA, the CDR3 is TGCAGTGCTAGAGATTTCGGGCCACAAGAGACCCAGTACTTC. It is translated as CSARDFGPQETQYF.

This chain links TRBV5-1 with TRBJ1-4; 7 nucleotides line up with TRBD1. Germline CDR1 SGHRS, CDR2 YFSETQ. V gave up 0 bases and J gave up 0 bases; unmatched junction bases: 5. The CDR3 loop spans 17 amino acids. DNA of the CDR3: TGCGCCAGCAGCTTGGGCGGGACAGCCACAACTAATGAAAAACTGTTTTTT. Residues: CASSLGGTATTNEKLFF.

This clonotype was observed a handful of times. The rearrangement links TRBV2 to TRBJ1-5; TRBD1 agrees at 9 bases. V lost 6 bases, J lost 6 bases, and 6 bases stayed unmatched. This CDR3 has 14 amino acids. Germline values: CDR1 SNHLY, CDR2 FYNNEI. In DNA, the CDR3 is TGTGCCAGCAGCTACGGACAGGGGACTCAGCCCCAGCATTTT. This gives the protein CASSYGQGTQPQHF.

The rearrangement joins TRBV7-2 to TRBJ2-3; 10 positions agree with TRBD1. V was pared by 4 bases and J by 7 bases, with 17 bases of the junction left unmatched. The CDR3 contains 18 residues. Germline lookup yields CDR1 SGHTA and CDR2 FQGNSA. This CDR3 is CASSSPSRGQGISYTQYF. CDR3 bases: TGTGCCAGCAGCTCCCCCTCACGGGGACAGGGGATTAGTTATACGCAGTATTTT.

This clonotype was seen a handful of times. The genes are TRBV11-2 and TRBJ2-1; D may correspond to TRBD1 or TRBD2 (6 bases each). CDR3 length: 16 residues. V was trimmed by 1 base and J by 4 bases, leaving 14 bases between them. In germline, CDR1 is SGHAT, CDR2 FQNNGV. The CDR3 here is CASSLVSGGRYNEQFF. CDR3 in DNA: TGTGCCAGCAGCTTAGTTTCCGGGGGCAGGTACAATGAGCAGTTCTTC.

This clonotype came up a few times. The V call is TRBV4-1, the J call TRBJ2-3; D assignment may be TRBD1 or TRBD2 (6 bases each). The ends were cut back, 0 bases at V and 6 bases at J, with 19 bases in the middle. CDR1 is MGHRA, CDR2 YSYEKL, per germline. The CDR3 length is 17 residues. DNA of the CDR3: TGCGCCAGCAGCCAAGATTTCTCTTCGGGGGCGCTCGATACGCAGTATTTT. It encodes CASSQDFSSGALDTQYF.

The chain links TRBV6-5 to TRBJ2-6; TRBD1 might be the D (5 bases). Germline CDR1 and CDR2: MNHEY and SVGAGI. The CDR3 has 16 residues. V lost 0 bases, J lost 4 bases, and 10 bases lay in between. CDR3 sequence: CASSYSQGTGANVLTF. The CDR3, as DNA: TGTGCCAGCAGTTACTCTCAGGGAACAGGGGCCAACGTCCTGACTTTC.

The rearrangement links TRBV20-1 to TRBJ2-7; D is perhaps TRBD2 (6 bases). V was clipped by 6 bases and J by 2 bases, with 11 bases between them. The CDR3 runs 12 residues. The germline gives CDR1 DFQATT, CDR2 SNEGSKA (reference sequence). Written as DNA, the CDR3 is TGCAGTGCACCACTAGCTACCTACGAGCAGTACTTC. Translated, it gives CSAPLATYEQYF.

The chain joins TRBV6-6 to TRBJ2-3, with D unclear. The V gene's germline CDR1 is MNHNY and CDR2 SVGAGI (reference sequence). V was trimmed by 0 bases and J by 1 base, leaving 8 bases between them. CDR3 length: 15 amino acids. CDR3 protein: CASSYSADRTDTQYF. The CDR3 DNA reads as TGTGCCAGCAGTTACTCGGCAGACCGCACAGATACGCAGTATTTT.

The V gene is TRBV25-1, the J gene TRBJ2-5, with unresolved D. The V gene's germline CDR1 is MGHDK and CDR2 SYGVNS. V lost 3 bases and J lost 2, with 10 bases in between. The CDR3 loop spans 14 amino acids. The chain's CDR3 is CASSEIGLQETQYF. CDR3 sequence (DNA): TGTGCCAGCAGTGAGATCGGTCTTCAAGAGACCCAGTACTTC.

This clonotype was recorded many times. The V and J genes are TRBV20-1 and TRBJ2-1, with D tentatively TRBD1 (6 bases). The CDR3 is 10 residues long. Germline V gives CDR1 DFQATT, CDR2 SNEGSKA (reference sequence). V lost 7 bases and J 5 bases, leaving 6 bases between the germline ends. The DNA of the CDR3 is TGCAGTGGGGGGCACAATGAGCAGTTCTTC. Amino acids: CSGGHNEQFF.

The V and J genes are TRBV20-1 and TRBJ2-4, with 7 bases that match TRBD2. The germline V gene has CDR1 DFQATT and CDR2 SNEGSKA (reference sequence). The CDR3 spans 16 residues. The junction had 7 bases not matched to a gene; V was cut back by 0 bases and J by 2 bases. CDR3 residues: CSAREVGGVSKNIQYF. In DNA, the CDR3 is TGCAGTGCTAGAGAGGTGGGAGGGGTTTCCAAAAACATTCAGTACTTC.

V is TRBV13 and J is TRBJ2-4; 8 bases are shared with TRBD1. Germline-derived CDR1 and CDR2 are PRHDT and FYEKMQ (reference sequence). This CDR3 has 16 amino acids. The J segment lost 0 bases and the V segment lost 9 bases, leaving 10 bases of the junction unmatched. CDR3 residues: CASGQGALIAKNIQYF. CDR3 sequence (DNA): TGTGCCAGTGGACAGGGTGCCCTCATAGCCAAAAACATTCAGTACTTC.

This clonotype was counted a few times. The CDR3: CATALGVSYNEQFF. CDR3 in DNA: TGTGCCACCGCCCTCGGGGTCTCCTACAATGAGCAGTTCTTC. This chain uses TRBV7-9 with TRBJ2-1, with D possibly matching TRBD2 (5 bases). Germline CDR1 SEHNR, CDR2 FQNEAQ (reference sequence). The CDR3 runs 14 residues. V lost 10 bases, J lost 0 bases, and 13 bases lay in between.

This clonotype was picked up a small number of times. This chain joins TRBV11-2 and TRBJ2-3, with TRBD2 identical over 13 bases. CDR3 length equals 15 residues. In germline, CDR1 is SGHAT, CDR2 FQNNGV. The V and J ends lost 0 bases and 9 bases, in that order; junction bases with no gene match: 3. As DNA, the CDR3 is TGTGCCAGCAGCTTAGATTCGACTAGCGGGGGGACGCAGTATTTT. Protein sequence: CASSLDSTSGGTQYF.

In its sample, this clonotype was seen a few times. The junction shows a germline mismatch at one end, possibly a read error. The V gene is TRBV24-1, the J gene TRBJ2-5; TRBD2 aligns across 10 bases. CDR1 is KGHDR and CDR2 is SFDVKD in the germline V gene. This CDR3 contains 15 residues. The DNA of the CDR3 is TGTGCCACTAGTGCACTAGCGGGGTCACAAGAGACCCAGTACTTC. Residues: CATSALAGSQETQYF.

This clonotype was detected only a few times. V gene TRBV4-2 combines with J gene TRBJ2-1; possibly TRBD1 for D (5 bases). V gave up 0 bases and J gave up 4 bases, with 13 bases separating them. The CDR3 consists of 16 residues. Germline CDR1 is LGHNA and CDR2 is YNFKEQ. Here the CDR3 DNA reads TGTGCCAGCAGCCAAGATGTTGCAGGGTGGTACAATGAGCAGTTCTTC. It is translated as CASSQDVAGWYNEQFF.